The 2 T cell receptor beta chains presented below share a single source sample, sequenced in a study of T cell repertoires in cytomegalovirus infection. TCRdb called the reads again in MiXCR, with one record for every CDR3 protein. Among some 940,000 distinct CDR3 sequences listed, around 32% were seen once. Antigen specificity for these receptors is unknown. The source material was cultured CD8+ T cells from PBMCs, sampled from culture after CMV antigen stimulation. The receptors were gathered from a human donor in good health (CMV status not recorded). Some clones in this sample may be carry-over from other donors' samples.

This clonotype occurred once. This may stem from a read error, because a much larger clone lies one nucleotide away. V usage is TRBV7-6 and J usage is TRBJ2-1; D tentatively reads TRBD1 or TRBD2 (5 bases each). The germline V gene encodes CDR1 SGHVS and CDR2 FNYEAQ. The CDR3 is 14 amino acids. CDR3 DNA: TGTGTCAGCAGCCGGGACCGTACCTACAATGAGCAGTTCTTC. Protein sequence: CVSSRDRTYNEQFF.

This chain connects TRBV15 to TRBJ1-5, with D possibly TRBD1 on 5 matching bases. V was trimmed by 5 bases and J by 2 bases, leaving 13 bases between them. From germline, CDR1 is LNHNV and CDR2 YYDKDF (reference sequence). There are 15 residues in the CDR3. In DNA form, the CDR3 reads TGTGCCACCAGCTTCAGGGTACTGGGCAATCAGCCCCAGCATTTT. Translating gives CATSFRVLGNQPQHF. Full variable domain (outside the CDR3, taken from reference TRBV15 and TRBJ1-5): DAMVIQNPRYQVTQFGKPVTLSCSQTLNHNVMYWYQQKSSQAPKLLFHYYDKDFNNEADTPDNFQSRRPNTSFCFLDIRSPGLGDTAMYLCATSFRVLGNQPQHFGDGTRLSIL.